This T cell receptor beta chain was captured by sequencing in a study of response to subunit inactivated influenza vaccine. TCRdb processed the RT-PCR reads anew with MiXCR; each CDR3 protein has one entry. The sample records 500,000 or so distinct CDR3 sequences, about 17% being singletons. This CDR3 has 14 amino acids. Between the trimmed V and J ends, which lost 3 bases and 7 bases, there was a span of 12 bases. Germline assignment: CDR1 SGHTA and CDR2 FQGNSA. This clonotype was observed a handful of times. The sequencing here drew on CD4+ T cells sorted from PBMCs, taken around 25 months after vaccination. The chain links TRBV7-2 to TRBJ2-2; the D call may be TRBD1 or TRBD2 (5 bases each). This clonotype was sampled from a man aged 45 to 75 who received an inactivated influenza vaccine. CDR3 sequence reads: CASSFSGAGGELFF. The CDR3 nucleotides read TGTGCCAGCAGCTTTTCCGGGGCGGGCGGGGAGCTGTTTTTT.